These T cell receptor beta chains were read from a single sample in a study of T cell responses to AZD1222 COVID-19 vaccine. TCRdb's table, derived via immunoSEQ multiplex PCR, lists solely in-frame clones and lacks some. The sample holds 99,000 or so clones; 88% are singletons and the top ten take approximately 9%. The source material was peripheral blood, sampled on day 0 of AZD1222 vaccination. Every receptor here comes from an adult in good health. The CDR3 runs from the conserved cysteine through the conserved F or W. A D gene is named only where the DNA matches it firmly. Size is stated for part of the rows, as once, few or many counts, or as a class when the clone is expanded.

clone size,J gene,D gene,V gene,CDR3 DNA,CDR3 protein
NA,TRBJ1-2,TRBD1,TRBV29-1,TGCAGCGTTGCCCCGGGACAGGGGGCTGCCTATGGCTACACCTTC,CSVAPGQGAAYGYTF
NA,TRBJ1-5,NA,TRBV5-1,TGCGCCAGCAGCTTGGCGGAGGGGAAGATACGGGGTAGCAATCAGCCCCAGCATTTT,CASSLAEGKIRGSNQPQHF
NA,TRBJ1-4,NA,TRBV6-5,TGTGCCAGCAGGTCCTGGGACGTCGGGGGCGAAAAACTGTTTTTT,CASRSWDVGGEKLFF
few,TRBJ2-3,NA,TRBV5-1,TGCGCCAGCAGCTTGGGGCTACCGACTAGCACAGATACGCAGTATTTT,CASSLGLPTSTDTQYF
NA,TRBJ1-5,TRBD1,TRBV6-1,TGTGCCAGCAGTGGTCCCGGGACAGGGAACAATCAGCCCCAGCATTTT,CASSGPGTGNNQPQHF
NA,TRBJ2-5,TRBD2,TRBV11-1,TGTGCCAGCAGCCCACCTCAAGCGGGGGATGCGAAGACCCAGTACTTC,CASSPPQAGDAKTQYF
NA,TRBJ1-6,NA,TRBV5-5,TGTGCCAGCAGCTCGCCCGGGTCCTATAATTCACCCCTCCACTTT,CASSSPGSYNSPLHF
NA,TRBJ2-2,NA,TRBV6-5,TGTGCCAGCAGTTCCGACAGGTCGAACACCGGGGAGCTGTTTTTT,CASSSDRSNTGELFF
NA,TRBJ1-1,NA,TRBV11-2,TGTGCCAGCAGCCGGGGCGGGTACACTGAAGCTTTCTTT,CASSRGGYTEAFF
once,TRBJ2-7,NA,TRBV28,TGTGCCAGCAGCCTGGACACAAGCTCCTACGAGCAGTACTTC,CASSLDTSSYEQYF
few,TRBJ1-2,NA,TRBV5-1,TGCGCCAGCAGGCCTCGCCGGACAGCTACTAACTATGGCTACACCTTC,CASRPRRTATNYGYTF
NA,TRBJ2-3,NA,TRBV15,TGTGCCACCAGCAGAGATCCCACAGATACGCAGTATTTT,CATSRDPTDTQYF
NA,TRBJ1-2,TRBD1,TRBV29-1,TGCAGCGTGACCGGGACAGGGGACTATGGCTACACCTTC,CSVTGTGDYGYTF
NA,TRBJ1-1,NA,TRBV7-2,TGTGCCAGCAGCTTTAGTGACATAGAGATTTGGAGGTTT,CASSFSDIEIWRF
NA,TRBJ1-5,NA,TRBV27,TGTGCCAGCAGCCTTGGCGTTGAGCAGCCCCAGCATTTT,CASSLGVEQPQHF
NA,TRBJ2-3,TRBD2,TRBV9,TGTGCCAGCAGCATTCTGGGACTAGCGGGAGAAGATACGCAGTATTTT,CASSILGLAGEDTQYF
NA,TRBJ2-7,TRBD1,TRBV7-3,TGTGCCAGCAGCTTAGCAGGACAGGGAAATTACGAGCAGTACTTC,CASSLAGQGNYEQYF
NA,TRBJ2-7,TRBD2,TRBV4-3,TGCGCCAGCAGCCAAGATGGAATGTTCGGGGGGGATGACGAGCAGTACTTC,CASSQDGMFGGDDEQYF
NA,TRBJ1-5,NA,TRBV30,TGTGCCTGGAGCGTCCAGGTGGCTTTTAATCAGCCCCAGCATTTT,CAWSVQVAFNQPQHF
NA,TRBJ1-1,NA,TRBV6-5,TGTGCCAGCACCCAAAACACTGAAGCTTTCTTT,CASTQNTEAFF
medium-sized,TRBJ2-1,TRBD1,TRBV10-1,TGCGCCAGCAGTGTAGGGACAGGGTACAATGAGCAGTTCTTC,CASSVGTGYNEQFF
once,TRBJ2-7,TRBD1,TRBV24-1,TGTGCCACCAGTGATTCCACCCCGGGACAGAATTACGAGCAGTACTTC,CATSDSTPGQNYEQYF
once,TRBJ1-5,NA,TRBV21-1,TGTGCCAGCAGCAACATCCATCGCGTCAGTAGGGGTGGGAGTCAGCCCCAGCATTTT,CASSNIHRVSRGGSQPQHF
NA,TRBJ2-1,TRBD2,TRBV24-1,TGTGCCACCAGTGACCGGACTAGCGGGGGCCCGAGCTCCTACAATGAGCAGTTCTTC,CATSDRTSGGPSSYNEQFF
NA,TRBJ1-1,NA,TRBV5-1,TGCGCCAGCAGCTTCGGAGACACTGAAGCTTTCTTT,CASSFGDTEAFF
NA,TRBJ2-1,NA,TRBV18,TGTGCCAGCTCACCACGCGGACTAAGGTCGAAAGATGAGCAGTTCTTC,CASSPRGLRSKDEQFF
NA,TRBJ1-3,NA,TRBV19,TGTGCCAGTAAGGGGAATTCTGGAAACACCATATATTTT,CASKGNSGNTIYF
NA,TRBJ1-1,NA,TRBV30,TGTGCCTGGAGTGTTGCGTTGAACACTGAAGCTTTCTTT,CAWSVALNTEAFF
once,TRBJ2-2,NA,TRBV7-8,TGTGCCAGCAGCTTAGTCTCATACACCGGGGAGCTGTTTTTT,CASSLVSYTGELFF
NA,TRBJ2-7,NA,TRBV5-4,TGTGCCAGCAGCCCTCCACTTGCATCCTACGAGCAGTACTTC,CASSPPLASYEQYF
NA,TRBJ1-2,NA,TRBV28,TGTGCCAGCAGTTTAGGGTGGACGCCCACCTATGGCTACACCTTC,CASSLGWTPTYGYTF
NA,TRBJ1-6,NA,TRBV7-8,TGTGCCAGCAGCTTATCCGGGAGCTCCTATAATTCACCCCTCCACTTT,CASSLSGSSYNSPLHF
few,TRBJ1-1,NA,TRBV9,TGTGCCAGCAGCGCAGCGGGACCTGGGATGAACACTGAAGCTTTCTTT,CASSAAGPGMNTEAFF
NA,TRBJ2-3,NA,TRBV19,TGTGCCAGTAGTATTGGGTCGAACACAGATACGCAGTATTTT,CASSIGSNTDTQYF
NA,TRBJ1-3,NA,TRBV28,TGTGCCAGCCTCCTAATGACTGGGGGGGGAAACACCATATATTTT,CASLLMTGGGNTIYF
NA,TRBJ2-2,NA,TRBV10-3,TGTGCCATCAGGGACATTTCTAACACCGGGGAGCTGTTTTTT,CAIRDISNTGELFF
NA,TRBJ2-3,NA,TRBV7-2,TGTGCCAGCAGCTTAAGGGCTAGCACAGATACGCAGTATTTT,CASSLRASTDTQYF
NA,TRBJ2-5,NA,TRBV5-1,TGCGCCAGCAGTGATAGATCCGAGTACCAAGAGACCCAGTACTTC,CASSDRSEYQETQYF
NA,TRBJ1-1,NA,TRBV21-1,TGTGCCAGCAGCAAAGAGAAGGGACAGCCCATAGGGAACACTGAAGCTTTCTTT,CASSKEKGQPIGNTEAFF
NA,TRBJ1-3,NA,TRBV7-7,TGTGCTAGCAGCGAAAGACAGGGAAACACCATATATTTT,CASSERQGNTIYF
once,TRBJ2-2,NA,TRBV10-1,TGCGCCAGCAGTGAGCGGGGTGAAGGGGGTAACAAAGCGAACACCGGGGAGCTGTTTTTT,CASSERGEGGNKANTGELFF
NA,TRBJ1-6,NA,TRBV7-9,TGTGCCAGCAGCCCAGACGGCATGGGACCCCTCCACTTT,CASSPDGMGPLHF
NA,TRBJ1-2,TRBD1,TRBV6-1,TGTGCCAGCAGTGACCAGACAGGGGGGCGTGATGGCTACACCTTC,CASSDQTGGRDGYTF
NA,TRBJ2-7,TRBD1,TRBV4-1,TGCGCCAGCAGCCTTACAGGGGGGACCGTCTACGAGCAGTACTTC,CASSLTGGTVYEQYF
once,TRBJ1-1,NA,TRBV24-1,TGTGCCACCACAAAGGGAATGGGGACTGAAGCTTTCTTT,CATTKGMGTEAFF